This record concerns one TCR beta chain sequence. Germline CDR1 and CDR2: LGHDT and YNNKEL (reference sequence). V lost 1 base, J lost 5 bases, and 8 bases lay in between. The length of the CDR3 is 13 residues. This sample is drawn from a study of blood T cell repertoires in COVID-19. Measured with immunoSEQ multiplex PCR; TCRdb has only the in-frame clones, and not every one. The sample consists of around 170,000 clones, roughly nine tenths of them appearing once. The J gene is TRBJ2-5, the V gene TRBV3-1 (or the pseudogene TRBV3-2); maybe TRBD1 (5 bases). What was sequenced was peripheral blood. The source of this sequence is a woman in her seventies with acute or convalescent COVID-19. The CDR3 region is CASSQAGIETQYF. The CDR3 DNA follows: TGTGCCAGCAGCCAAGCAGGGATCGAGACCCAGTACTTC.